This entry lists 17 T cell receptor beta chains sequenced from one sample in a study of T cells in localized non-small cell lung cancer. Profiled with immunoSEQ multiplex PCR; TCRdb holds only in-frame clones, not every one. Of tens of thousands of clones listed, 86% are singletons. Sequencing used peripheral blood, obtained before any cancer treatment. The receptors here all came from a male donor at least 60 years old with stage III squamous cell lung carcinoma.

The V and J genes are TRBV7-6 and TRBJ1-1; 8 positions agree with TRBD1. V shed 4 bases, J shed 4 bases, and the junction held 2 bases outside the gene matches. This CDR3 contains 13 residues. Per the germline V gene, CDR1 is SGHVS and CDR2 is FNYEAQ. CDR3 loop: CASSSGQGTEAFF. Here the CDR3 DNA reads TGTGCCAGCAGCTCCGGACAGGGCACTGAAGCTTTCTTT.

The CDR3 is CASSLSATGTGNTIYF. The CDR3 DNA follows: TGTGCCAGCAGCTTAAGTGCGACAGGAACTGGAAACACCATATATTTT. The chain has TRBV7-3 and TRBJ1-3; possible D gene TRBD1, 6 bases. The CDR3 covers 16 residues. Germline V CDR1 and CDR2: SGHTA, FQGTGA. V was trimmed by 1 base and J by 2 bases, leaving 12 bases between them.

V is TRBV29-1 and J is TRBJ2-3; 11 bases map to TRBD2. CDR1 and CDR2 (germline): SQVTM, ANQGSEA. The length of the CDR3 is 16 residues. V shed 4 bases, J shed 0 bases, and the junction held 6 bases outside the gene matches. CDR3 in amino acids: CSVVGRLAGSTDTQYF. The CDR3 nucleotides read TGCAGCGTTGTGGGGAGACTAGCGGGGAGCACAGATACGCAGTATTTT.

The chain recombines TRBV4-1 with TRBJ2-5; D may be TRBD1 (6 bases). Germline V gene data show CDR1 as MGHRA and CDR2 as YSYEKL. Trimming left V 3 bases short and J 5 bases short, with 16 bases between. This CDR3 is 15 amino acids long. The CDR3 is CASSHLDRRWETQYF. The CDR3 nucleotides read TGCGCCAGCAGCCACCTCGACAGGAGATGGGAGACCCAGTACTTC.

The chain is built from TRBV5-6 and TRBJ2-2; 8 positions agree with TRBD1. The V gene end was trimmed by 4 bases and the J gene end by 1 base; junction bases not matched to a gene: 9. This CDR3 has 17 residues. Germline V gene sequence: CDR1 SGHDT, CDR2 YYEEEE. DNA for the CDR3: TGTGCCAGCAGCCCTGTAACCGGGACAGGGAACACCGGGGAGCTGTTTTTT. It encodes CASSPVTGTGNTGELFF.

The CDR3: CASSEGLAGVSEQYF. The CDR3 region has the DNA TGCGCCAGCAGCGAAGGACTAGCGGGAGTATCGGAACAGTACTTC. This chain links TRBV5-1 with TRBJ2-5; 13 nucleotides line up with TRBD2. Germline lookup yields CDR1 SGHRS and CDR2 YFSETQ. CDR3 length equals 15 residues. The V segment lost 4 bases and the J segment 11 bases; nucleotides outside the gene matches: 11.

The chain combines TRBV5-1 with TRBJ2-3; 7 bases line up with TRBD2. Germline-derived CDR1 and CDR2 are SGHRS and YFSETQ. The J segment lost 6 bases and the V segment lost 2 bases, leaving 12 bases of the junction unmatched. The CDR3 length is 16 residues. CDR3 sequence reads: CASSFYPGGGGDTQYF. As DNA, the CDR3 is TGCGCCAGCAGCTTTTATCCCGGCGGGGGAGGGGATACGCAGTATTTT.

The gene calls are TRBV6-5 and TRBJ2-1; perhaps TRBD2 as D (5 bases). V was clipped by 8 bases and J by 1 base, with 12 bases between them. There are 14 residues in the CDR3. Germline CDR1 is MNHEY and CDR2 is SVGAGI. The CDR3: CASHGGSSYNEQFF. The CDR3 DNA follows: TGTGCCAGCCACGGCGGGTCGTCCTACAATGAGCAGTTCTTC.

The chain carries TRBV29-1 and TRBJ1-2, with a tentative D call TRBD1 (6 bases). This CDR3 comprises 14 residues. Trimming left V 4 bases short and J 0 bases short, with 12 bases between. Germline assignment: CDR1 SQVTM and CDR2 ANQGSEA. The CDR3 loop reads CSVVGAGSNYGYTF. CDR3 DNA: TGCAGCGTTGTGGGGGCAGGGTCTAACTATGGCTACACCTTC.

This chain links TRBV5-6 with TRBJ1-3, with 8 bases lining up with TRBD1. Trimming removed 4 bases from V and 4 bases from J; junction bases left unmatched: 13. Germline CDR1 and CDR2: SGHDT and YYEEEE. CDR3 length: 17 amino acids. CDR3 in DNA: TGTGCCAGCAGCGTCATCCTACAGGGGGGATTAGGAAACACCATATATTTT. Its protein is CASSVILQGGLGNTIYF.

About this clone itself: A junction boundary mismatches the germline segment, possibly from a read error. J is TRBJ2-1 and V is TRBV27; 9 positions agree with TRBD1. Germline V gene sequence: CDR1 MNHEY, CDR2 SMNVEV (reference sequence). The CDR3 is 14 residues long. In nucleotides, the CDR3 is TGTGCCAGCCGTTTGGGACAGGGACAGGGTGAGCAGTTCTTC. Protein sequence: CASRLGQGQGEQFF.

The chain joins TRBV19 to TRBJ2-7; weak D call: TRBD2 (6 bases). The CDR3 is 16 amino acids. V lost 6 bases, J lost 2 bases, and 20 bases lay in between. The germline gives CDR1 LNHDA, CDR2 SQIVND (reference sequence). The CDR3 DNA follows: TGTGCCAGTAGCCTCGTTCCTTACCAGCGGGCCTACGAGCAGTACTTC. This sequence encodes CASSLVPYQRAYEQYF. The full variable domain, completed using reference TRBV19 and TRBJ2-7, is DGGITQSPKYLFRKEGQNVTLSCEQNLNHDAMYWYRQDPGQGLRLIYYSQIVNDFQKGDIAEGYSVSREKKESFPLTVTSAQKNPTAFYLCASSLVPYQRAYEQYFGPGTRLTVT.

The CDR3 region is CASSMGLQGYGYTEAFF. CDR3 sequence (DNA): TGTGCCAGCAGTATGGGGCTACAGGGATATGGGTACACTGAAGCTTTCTTT. The rearrangement uses TRBV5-6 and TRBJ1-1; a weak D match, TRBD1 (6 bases). Trimming took 5 bases from V and 3 from J, leaving 23 bases between them. The CDR3 consists of 17 residues. Germline V gives CDR1 SGHDT, CDR2 YYEEEE.

This rearrangement joins TRBV2 to TRBJ1-2, with D unclear. The germline V gene has CDR1 SNHLY and CDR2 FYNNEI. V shed 3 bases and J shed 4 bases, with 9 bases lying between them. This CDR3 has 13 residues. The CDR3 region is CASSDTDTYGYTF. The CDR3 DNA is TGTGCCAGCAGTGATACCGATACCTATGGCTACACCTTC.

This CDR3 is CASSSRTGGEQYF. In nucleotides, the CDR3 is TGTGCCAGCAGCTCTCGGACAGGTGGAGAGCAGTACTTC. The chain couples TRBV5-4 to TRBJ2-5; 7 bases are shared with TRBD1. This CDR3 is built from 13 residues. Germline loops: CDR1 SGHNT, CDR2 YYREEE (reference sequence). V lost 3 bases, J lost 11 bases, and 10 bases stayed unmatched.

The genes are TRBV7-9 and TRBJ2-7; D may correspond to TRBD1 or TRBD2 (5 bases each). This CDR3 region has 12 residues. Germline V gene data show CDR1 as SEHNR and CDR2 as FQNEAQ (reference sequence). V gave up 5 bases and J gave up 3 bases, with 8 bases separating them. For the CDR3, the DNA is TGTGCCAGCAGCGGGGACCACTACGAGCAGTACTTC. Its protein product is CASSGDHYEQYF.

The chain carries TRBV28 and TRBJ1-1; D perhaps matches TRBD1 (5 bases). This CDR3 comprises 14 residues. Germline loops: CDR1 MDHEN, CDR2 SYDVKM. The germline V and J ends were trimmed by 4 bases and 4 bases, with 13 bases remaining between them. CDR3 protein: CASSSADRSTEAFF. CDR3 nucleotides: TGTGCCAGCAGTTCCGCTGACAGATCCACTGAAGCTTTCTTT.